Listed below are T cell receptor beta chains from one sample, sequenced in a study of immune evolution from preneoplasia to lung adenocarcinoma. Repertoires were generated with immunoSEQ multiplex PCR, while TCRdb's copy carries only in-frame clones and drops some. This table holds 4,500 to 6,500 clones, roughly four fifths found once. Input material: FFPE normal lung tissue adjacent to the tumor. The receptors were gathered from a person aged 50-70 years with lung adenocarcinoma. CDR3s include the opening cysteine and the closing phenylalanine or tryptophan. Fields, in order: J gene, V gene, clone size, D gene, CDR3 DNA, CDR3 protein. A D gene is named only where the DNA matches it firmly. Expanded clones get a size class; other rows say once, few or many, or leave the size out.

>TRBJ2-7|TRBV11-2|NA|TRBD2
TGTGCCAGCAGCTTACAACTAGCGGGAAACGAGCAGTACTTC
CASSLQLAGNEQYF
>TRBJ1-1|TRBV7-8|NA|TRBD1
TGTGCCAGCAGCTTAGTACCGGGACAGGGGAACACTGAAGCTTTCTTT
CASSLVPGQGNTEAFF
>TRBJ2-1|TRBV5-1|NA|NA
TGCGCCAGCAGCTGGGGGGACGTAAGCTCCTACAATGAGCAGTTCTTC
CASSWGDVSSYNEQFF
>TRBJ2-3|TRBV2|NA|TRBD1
TGTGCCAGCAGTGAACGCGGCAGGGGGCGGGCAGATACGCAGTATTTT
CASSERGRGRADTQYF
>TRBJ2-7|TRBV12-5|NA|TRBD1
TGTGCTAGTGGTTCCGGGACAGGGTGGTCCTACGAGCAGTACTTC
CASGSGTGWSYEQYF
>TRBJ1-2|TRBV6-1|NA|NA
TGTGCCAGCAGTGAAACACGAGACAGGCGTAACTATGGCTACACCTTC
CASSETRDRRNYGYTF
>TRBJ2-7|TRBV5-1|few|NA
TGCGCCAGCAGATCTACAGGGTCCTACGAGCAGTACTTC
CASRSTGSYEQYF
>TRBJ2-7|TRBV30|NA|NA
TGTGCCTGGACCCGACTAAGTAGATCCTACGAGCAGTACTTC
CAWTRLSRSYEQYF
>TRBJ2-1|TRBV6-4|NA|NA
TGTGCCAGCAGTGACTCTGGGTTCGGGGACCGGGTTTTCTTC
CASSDSGFGDRVFF
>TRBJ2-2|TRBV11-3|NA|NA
TGTGCCAGCAGCTTAGGGACCGGGGAGCTGTTTTTT
CASSLGTGELFF
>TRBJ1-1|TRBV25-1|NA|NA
TGTGCCAGTAGGGAGGGGAACACTGAAGCTTTCTTT
CASREGNTEAFF
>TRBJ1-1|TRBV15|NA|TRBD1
TGTGCCACCAGCGAAAAGACAGGGGGTTCCACTGAAGCTTTCTTT
CATSEKTGGSTEAFF
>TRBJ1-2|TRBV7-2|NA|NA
TGTGCCAGCAGCTTAGATCCCAGGGCCTATGGCTACACCTTC
CASSLDPRAYGYTF
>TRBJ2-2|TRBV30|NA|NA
TGTGCCTGGACTTGGGGAACGGCCGGGGAGCTGTTTTTT
CAWTWGTAGELFF
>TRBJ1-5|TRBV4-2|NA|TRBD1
TGTGCCAGCAGCCAGGGACAGGGGCAGCCCCAGCATTTT
CASSQGQGQPQHF
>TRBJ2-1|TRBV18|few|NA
TGTGCCAGCTCACCAACCACCCGCCAGGACTACAATGAGCAGTTCTTC
CASSPTTRQDYNEQFF
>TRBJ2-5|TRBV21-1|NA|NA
TGTGCCAGCAGCAGTCCTAGCGGGAGAAGGGCAGAGACCCAGTACTTC
CASSSPSGRRAETQYF
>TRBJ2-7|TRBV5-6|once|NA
TGTGCCAGCAGCTGGACGGACCCTAGCTCCTACGAGCAGTACTTC
CASSWTDPSSYEQYF
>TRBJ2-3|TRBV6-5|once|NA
TGTGCCAGCGGAAGGGCGGGCAGCACAGATACGCAGTATTTT
CASGRAGSTDTQYF
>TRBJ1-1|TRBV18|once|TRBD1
TGTGCCAGCTCACCCGCCAGGGGGGAGAACACTGAAGCTTTCTTT
CASSPARGENTEAFF
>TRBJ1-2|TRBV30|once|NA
TGTGCCTGGACAGGGGACGCCGACTATGGCTACACCTTC
CAWTGDADYGYTF
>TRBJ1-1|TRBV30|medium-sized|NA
TGTGCCTGGGGTAATATAGGGAGGAACACTGAAGCTTTCTTT
CAWGNIGRNTEAFF
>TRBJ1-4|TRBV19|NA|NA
TGTGCCAGTAGTTCCGACGGGGGCTTTGAAAAACTGTTTTTT
CASSSDGGFEKLFF
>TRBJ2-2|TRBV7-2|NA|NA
TGTGCCAGCGGCCGGACAGATAACACCGGGGAGCTGTTTTTT
CASGRTDNTGELFF
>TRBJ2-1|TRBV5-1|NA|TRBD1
TGCGCCAGCAGCCTGACAGGGGGGGCCTACAATGAGCAGTTCTTC
CASSLTGGAYNEQFF
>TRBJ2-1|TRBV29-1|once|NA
TGCAGCGTTGAATGGGGAGGACCCAAGTTCTTC
CSVEWGGPKFF
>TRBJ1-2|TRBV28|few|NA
TGTGCCAGCAGTTTAACGTTTTTACTGGGCTACACCTTC
CASSLTFLLGYTF
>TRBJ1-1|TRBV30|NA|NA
TGTGCCTGGAGTGTGAGTCAGTCCACTGAAGCTTTCTTT
CAWSVSQSTEAFF
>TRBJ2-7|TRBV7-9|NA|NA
TGTGCCAGCAGCTTAGTGGGCGGGGATCGGTACGAGCAGTACTTC
CASSLVGGDRYEQYF
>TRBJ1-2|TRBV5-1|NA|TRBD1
TGCGCCAGCAGCTTGGCTGGGACAGGGACGAGTAGCTATGGCTACACCTTC
CASSLAGTGTSSYGYTF
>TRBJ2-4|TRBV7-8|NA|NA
TGTGCCAGCAGCTTAGAACGGCCGGGGACAAGGTTGGCATCTAACATTCAGTACTTC
CASSLERPGTRLASNIQYF
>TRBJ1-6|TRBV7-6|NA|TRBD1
TGTGCCAGCAGCCATCGAACAGGGGGTTCGTCGCTGTCACCCCTCCACTTT
CASSHRTGGSSLSPLHF
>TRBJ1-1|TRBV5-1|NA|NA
TGCGCCAGCAGCTTGGATGTTACAGGACTGACAGCTTTCTTT
CASSLDVTGLTAFF
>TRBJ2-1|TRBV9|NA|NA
TGTGCCAGCAGCGTAGACGTGGGTGAGCAGTTCTTC
CASSVDVGEQFF
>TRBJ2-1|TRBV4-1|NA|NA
TGCGCCAGCAGCCCCCAAGCTAGCTACCGGGAGCAGTTCTTC
CASSPQASYREQFF
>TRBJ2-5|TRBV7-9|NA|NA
TGTGCCAGCAGCCTCAACGGGGAGACCCAGTACTTC
CASSLNGETQYF
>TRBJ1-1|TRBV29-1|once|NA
TGCAGCGTTTCCGTAGGGGGGGACACTGAAGCTTTCTTT
CSVSVGGDTEAFF